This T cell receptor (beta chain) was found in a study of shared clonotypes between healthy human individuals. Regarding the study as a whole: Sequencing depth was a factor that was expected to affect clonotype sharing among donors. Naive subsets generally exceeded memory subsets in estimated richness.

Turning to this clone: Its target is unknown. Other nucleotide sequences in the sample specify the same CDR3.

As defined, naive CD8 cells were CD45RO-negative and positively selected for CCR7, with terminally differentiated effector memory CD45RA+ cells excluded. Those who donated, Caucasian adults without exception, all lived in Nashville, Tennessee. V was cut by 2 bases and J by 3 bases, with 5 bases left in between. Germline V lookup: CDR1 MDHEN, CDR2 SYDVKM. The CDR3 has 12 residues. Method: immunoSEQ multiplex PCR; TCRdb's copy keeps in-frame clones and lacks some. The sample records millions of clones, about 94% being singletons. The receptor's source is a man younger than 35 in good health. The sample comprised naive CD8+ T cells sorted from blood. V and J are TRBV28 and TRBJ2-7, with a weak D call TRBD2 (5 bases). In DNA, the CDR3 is TGTGCCAGCAGTTTACGGGGCTACGAGCAGTACTTC. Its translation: CASSLRGYEQYF.